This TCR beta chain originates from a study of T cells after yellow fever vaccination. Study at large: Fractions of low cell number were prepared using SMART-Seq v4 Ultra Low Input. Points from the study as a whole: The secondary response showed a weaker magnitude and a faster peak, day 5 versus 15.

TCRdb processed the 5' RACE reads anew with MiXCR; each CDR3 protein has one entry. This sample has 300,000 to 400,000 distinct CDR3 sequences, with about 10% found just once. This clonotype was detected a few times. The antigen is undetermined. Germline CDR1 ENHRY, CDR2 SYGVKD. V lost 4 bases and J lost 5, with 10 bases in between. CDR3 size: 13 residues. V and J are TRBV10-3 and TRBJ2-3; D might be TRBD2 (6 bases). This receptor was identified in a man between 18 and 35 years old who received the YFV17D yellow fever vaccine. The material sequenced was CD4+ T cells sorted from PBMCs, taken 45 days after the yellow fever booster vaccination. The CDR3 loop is CAISVREVDTQYF. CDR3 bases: TGTGCCATCAGTGTAAGGGAGGTAGATACGCAGTATTTT.